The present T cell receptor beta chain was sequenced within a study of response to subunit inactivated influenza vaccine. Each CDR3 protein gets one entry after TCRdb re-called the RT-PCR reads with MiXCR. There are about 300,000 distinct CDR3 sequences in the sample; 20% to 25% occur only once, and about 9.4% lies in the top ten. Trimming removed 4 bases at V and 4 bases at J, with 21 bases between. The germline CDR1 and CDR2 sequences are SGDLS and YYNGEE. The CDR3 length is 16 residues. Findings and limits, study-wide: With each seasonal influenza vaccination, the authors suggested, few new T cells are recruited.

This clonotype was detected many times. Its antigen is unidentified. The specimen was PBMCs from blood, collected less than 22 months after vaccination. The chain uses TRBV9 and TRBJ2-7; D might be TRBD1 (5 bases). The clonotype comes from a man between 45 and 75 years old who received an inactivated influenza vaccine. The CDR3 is CASSPSGQGRGYEQYF. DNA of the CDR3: TGTGCCAGCAGCCCCTCTGGGCAGGGTAGGGGATACGAGCAGTACTTC.